This entry is about one T cell receptor (beta chain). Germline V gives CDR1 SGHTS, CDR2 YDEGEE. CDR3 size: 13 residues. The V and J ends lost 1 base and 7 bases, in that order; junction bases with no gene match: 4. This record belongs to a study of PD-L1 blockade in urothelial cancer. The time point denotes: pretreatment peripheral blood. The protocol was immunoSEQ multiplex PCR, while the TCRdb copy is restricted to in-frame clones and leaves out a portion. This table holds approximately 79,000 clones, roughly 80% found once. Specimen: PBMCs, collected around atezolizumab (anti-PD-L1) treatment. This clonotype originated in a man aged 40-49 years with urothelial cancer. This rearrangement joins TRBV5-8 to TRBJ2-7, with TRBD1 matching over 8 bases. CDR3 protein: CASSLPRGREQYF. The DNA for the CDR3 is TGTGCCAGCAGCTTGCCCAGGGGGCGAGAGCAGTACTTC.